This passage covers 32 T cell receptor beta chains from one sample sequenced in a study of technical replicates of blood from several donors. TCRdb keeps only in-frame clones here, not all; method: immunoSEQ multiplex PCR. Among about 86,000 clones listed, roughly 95% were seen once. The sequenced sample consisted of T cells isolated from PBMCs. The source is a human donor in good health.

This chain uses TRBV2 with TRBJ2-4, with a weak D call TRBD2 (5 bases). This CDR3 has 15 amino acids. Trimming stripped 7 bases from V and 0 bases from J, with 13 bases between. Germline V lookup: CDR1 SNHLY, CDR2 FYNNEI. CDR3 sequence: CASTSGSGAKNIQYF. Here the CDR3 DNA reads TGTGCCAGCACATCCGGAAGCGGAGCCAAAAACATTCAGTACTTC.

V gene TRBV2 combines with J gene TRBJ2-6; D is unclear. Germline V gives CDR1 SNHLY, CDR2 FYNNEI. The CDR3 runs to 15 residues. Trimming took 8 bases from V and 0 from J, leaving 11 bases between them. Here the CDR3 DNA reads TGTGCCAGCTCAGGAATTAACTCTGGGGCCAACGTCCTGACTTTC. It encodes CASSGINSGANVLTF.

The chain joins TRBV27 to TRBJ2-7; 8 bases align to TRBD2. Looked up from germline, CDR1 is MNHEY and CDR2 is SMNVEV (reference sequence). The CDR3 loop spans 14 amino acids. The J segment lost 5 bases and the V segment lost 2 bases, leaving 5 bases of the junction unmatched. The CDR3 loop is CASSLKRGGNEQYF. CDR3 coding DNA: TGTGCCAGCAGTTTAAAACGGGGGGGAAACGAGCAGTACTTC.

The chain carries TRBV30 and TRBJ1-2, with D possibly being TRBD1 (5 bases). V lost 0 bases and J lost 7, with 24 bases in between. The germline CDR1 and CDR2 sequences are GTSNPN and SVGIG (reference sequence). CDR3 length: 17 amino acids. CDR3 DNA: TGTGCCTGGAGTGTACAATTTCGAGGACAAAATTTTGGTGGCTACACCTTC. Its protein is CAWSVQFRGQNFGGYTF. The whole variable domain, remainder taken from reference TRBV30 and TRBJ1-2, is SQTIHQWPATLVQPVGSPLSLECTVEGTSNPNLYWYRQAAGRGLQLLFYSVGIGQISSEVPQNLSASRPQDRQFILSSKKLLLSDSGFYLCAWSVQFRGQNFGGYTFGSGTRLTVV.

The chain couples TRBV18 to TRBJ2-7; tentative D call: TRBD1 (5 bases). The V and J ends lost 3 bases and 5 bases respectively, with 11 bases between them. This CDR3 region has 13 residues. The germline gives CDR1 KGHSH, CDR2 LQKENI. In DNA form, the CDR3 reads TGTGCCAGCTCACCTTCCCAGGGCCACGAGCAGTACTTC. Protein: CASSPSQGHEQYF.

The chain joins TRBV27 to TRBJ1-2; 9 bases agree with TRBD1. The CDR3 length is 15 residues. Germline V gives CDR1 MNHEY, CDR2 SMNVEV (reference sequence). J was trimmed by 9 bases and V by 8 bases; bases with no gene match: 16. CDR3 sequence (DNA): TGTGCCAGCCTACCGAACAGGGGGCGAATGGGGAGCTACACCTTC. Encoded protein: CASLPNRGRMGSYTF.

J is TRBJ2-3 and V is TRBV29-1, with TRBD1 matching 8 bases. The germline CDR1 and CDR2 sequences are SQVTM and ANQGSEA. The CDR3 sequence is 14 residues long. Trimming removed 4 bases from V and 0 bases from J; junction bases left unmatched: 3. The CDR3 region has the DNA TGCAGCGTTGCAGGGGGCGGTAGCACAGATACGCAGTATTTT. It specifies CSVAGGGSTDTQYF.

The V gene is TRBV25-1, the J gene TRBJ2-7; 7 nucleotides align to TRBD2. With V trimmed by 8 bases and J by 9 bases, 10 bases remained unmatched. This CDR3 is 12 amino acids long. Per germline, CDR1 MGHDK and CDR2 SYGVNS. The CDR3 DNA sequence: TGTGCCAGCGGAGTAGCGGGTGCTGGGCAGTACTTC. It yields the protein CASGVAGAGQYF.

This chain connects TRBV9 to TRBJ2-7; 7 bases align to TRBD2. This CDR3 has 14 residues. From germline, CDR1 is SGDLS and CDR2 YYNGEE. V gave up 2 bases and J gave up 2 bases; unmatched junction bases: 4. CDR3 sequence: CASSVGGTTYEQYF. The CDR3 nucleotides read TGTGCCAGCAGCGTCGGGGGGACTACCTACGAGCAGTACTTC.

The chain uses TRBV6-1 and TRBJ2-5; TRBD2 aligns across 10 bases. The V gene end was trimmed by 3 bases and the J gene end by 5 bases; junction bases not matched to a gene: 6. The length of the CDR3 is 15 residues. CDR1 and CDR2 (germline): MNHNS, SASEGT. The CDR3 DNA follows: TGTGCCAGCAGTGACCCTAGCGGGAGTCTGGAGACCCAGTACTTC. This codes for CASSDPSGSLETQYF.

J is TRBJ1-1 and V is TRBV27; possible D gene TRBD1, 5 bases. V was shortened by 7 bases and J by 1 base, with 13 bases between the two germline ends. The CDR3 consists of 14 residues. The germline CDR1 and CDR2 sequences are MNHEY and SMNVEV (reference sequence). The CDR3 loop reads CASTILGGNTEAFF. As DNA, the CDR3 is TGTGCCAGCACCATCTTGGGGGGGAACACTGAAGCTTTCTTT.

This clone came up once. The rearrangement links TRBV18 to TRBJ1-4; D may be TRBD1 (5 bases). Germline lookup yields CDR1 KGHSH and CDR2 LQKENI. This CDR3 has 15 residues. V dropped 3 bases and J dropped 2 bases, with 10 bases sitting between them. The DNA for the CDR3 is TGTGCCAGCTCACCTCCGGGACTCACTAATGAAAAACTGTTTTTT. This encodes CASSPPGLTNEKLFF.

This clone appeared once. CDR3 bases: TGTGCCAGCAGCTTAGAGGCACTAAGGACCTACGAGCAGTACTTC. Protein product: CASSLEALRTYEQYF. The rearrangement joins TRBV5-5 to TRBJ2-7; no definite D call. The germline V gene has CDR1 SGHKS and CDR2 YYEKEE (reference sequence). Trimming pared 2 bases from V and 2 bases from J, leaving 14 bases between. CDR3 size: 15 residues.

The chain employs TRBV29-1 and TRBJ1-2; 9 bases align to TRBD1. This CDR3 contains 13 residues. V was pared by 5 bases and J by 2 bases, with 3 bases of the junction left unmatched. CDR1 and CDR2 (germline): SQVTM, ANQGSEA. CDR3: CSVRGQGNYGYTF. The CDR3 DNA follows: TGCAGCGTTCGGGGACAGGGCAACTATGGCTACACCTTC.

This clone was found once. This chain links TRBV28 with TRBJ2-7; D gene uncertain. V shed 8 bases and J shed 4 bases, with 12 bases lying between them. Germline-derived CDR1 and CDR2 are MDHEN and SYDVKM. The CDR3 has 12 residues. CDR3 in amino acids: CASSGRIYEQYF. The CDR3 DNA reads TGTGCCAGCTCTGGCAGGATTTACGAGCAGTACTTC.

V and J are TRBV6-6 and TRBJ2-1; D is unclear. Germline V gives CDR1 MNHNY, CDR2 SVGAGI (reference sequence). Trimming took off 0 bases at V and 9 bases at J, with 12 bases between the two ends. The CDR3 contains 14 residues. The CDR3 reads CASSYSLGAVEQFF. CDR3 coding DNA: TGTGCCAGCAGTTACTCGTTAGGAGCAGTTGAGCAGTTCTTC.

V is TRBV4-3 and J is TRBJ2-3, with 8 bases identical to TRBD2. Germline assignment: CDR1 LGHNA and CDR2 YSLEER. Germline trimming cut 0 bases from V and 2 bases from J; bases unmatched to any gene: 7. The CDR3 runs 17 residues. This CDR3 reads CASSQESAGDFTDTQYF. DNA for the CDR3: TGCGCCAGCAGCCAAGAATCAGCGGGGGATTTCACAGATACGCAGTATTTT.

V gene TRBV18 combines with J gene TRBJ1-5; D gene uncertain. The CDR3 runs to 16 residues. With 4 bases removed from V and 3 bases from J, the gap between germline ends came to 16 bases. Per the germline V gene, CDR1 is KGHSH and CDR2 is LQKENI. The CDR3 spells CASSLEGFPSNQPQHF. The CDR3 bases are TGTGCCAGCTCACTAGAGGGTTTCCCGTCCAATCAGCCCCAGCATTTT.

CDR3 DNA sequence: TGCGCCAGCAGCCAAAGACTAGCGGGAGGGACTGCTGGGGCCAACGTCCTGACTTTC. Its translation: CASSQRLAGGTAGANVLTF. The chain has TRBV4-1 and TRBJ2-6, with TRBD2 identical over 14 bases. The ends lost 2 bases at V and 2 bases at J; junction bases unmatched: 5. CDR3 length equals 19 residues. Germline assignment: CDR1 MGHRA and CDR2 YSYEKL.

This chain uses TRBV5-4 with TRBJ2-6; D is uncertain. The CDR3 has 14 amino acids. Trimming took off 3 bases at V and 0 bases at J, with 4 bases between the two ends. CDR1 SGHNT and CDR2 YYREEE come from the germline V gene (reference sequence). In nucleotides, the CDR3 is TGTGCCAGCAGCTGGAGCTCTGGGGCCAACGTCCTGACTTTC. Its translation is CASSWSSGANVLTF.

The V and J genes are TRBV10-2 and TRBJ1-3; D ambiguous. The germline V gene has CDR1 WSHSY and CDR2 SAAADI. The CDR3 contains 14 residues. V lost 4 bases to trimming and J lost 8 bases, with 15 bases between them. DNA for the CDR3: TGCGCCAGCAGTGGTTCGGGAGGTTCGGACACCATATATTTT. Amino acid sequence: CASSGSGGSDTIYF.

The count of this clone is one. This rearrangement joins TRBV5-1 to TRBJ2-7; D is unresolved. The V gene's germline CDR1 is SGHRS and CDR2 YFSETQ. Trimming left V 1 base short and J 5 bases short, with 7 bases between. The CDR3 runs 12 residues. For the CDR3, the DNA is TGCGCCAGCAGCTTGTCTGGCCACGAGCAGTACTTC. Protein sequence: CASSLSGHEQYF.

The chain uses TRBV6-1 and TRBJ1-1; perhaps TRBD1 as D (6 bases). The germline V and J ends were trimmed by 4 bases and 4 bases, with 10 bases remaining between them. This CDR3 has 13 residues. Germline lookup yields CDR1 MNHNS and CDR2 SASEGT. CDR3 amino acids: CASSGGGGTEAFF. CDR3 nucleotides: TGTGCCAGCAGTGGAGGGGGTGGCACTGAAGCTTTCTTT.

V and J are TRBV7-9 and TRBJ2-1; D not certain. The V end was cut by 2 bases, the J end by 7 bases, with 18 bases between. Germline CDR1 is SEHNR and CDR2 is FQNEAQ (reference sequence). The CDR3 is made up of 16 amino acids. DNA of the CDR3: TGTGCCAGCAGCTTATCTGGCGGCCGGATCGTGAATGAGCAGTTCTTC. It yields the protein CASSLSGGRIVNEQFF.

The V and J genes are TRBV15 and TRBJ2-1; TRBD1 might be the D (5 bases). V was cut by 5 bases and J by 3 bases, with 14 bases left in between. The CDR3 sequence is 15 residues long. The V gene's germline CDR1 is LNHNV and CDR2 YYDKDF (reference sequence). CDR3 bases: TGTGCCACCAGCGTGGATGTGGGGCGCTACAATGAGCAGTTCTTC. It yields the protein CATSVDVGRYNEQFF.

The chain recombines TRBV19 with TRBJ1-5; 10 bases align to TRBD1. Looked up from germline, CDR1 is LNHDA and CDR2 is SQIVND (reference sequence). The junction had 4 bases not matched to a gene; V was cut back by 1 base and J by 7 bases. The length of the CDR3 is 15 residues. CDR3 sequence reads: CASSIGQGALQPQHF. DNA for the CDR3: TGTGCCAGTAGTATAGGACAGGGGGCTTTACAGCCCCAGCATTTT.

This chain joins TRBV5-4 and TRBJ2-1; 15 bases are a match to TRBD2. The V segment lost 5 bases and the J segment 8 bases; nucleotides outside the gene matches: 5. Germline V gene sequence: CDR1 SGHNT, CDR2 YYREEE (reference sequence). CDR3 length: 15 amino acids. The chain's CDR3 is CASSGGLAGGYEQFF. The CDR3 DNA follows: TGTGCCAGCAGTGGGGGACTAGCGGGAGGTTATGAGCAGTTCTTC. Full variable domain (outside the CDR3, taken from reference TRBV5-4 and TRBJ2-1): ETGVTQSPTHLIKTRGQQVTLRCSSQSGHNTVSWYQQALGQGPQFIFQYYREEENGRGNFPPRFSGLQFPNYSSELNVNALELDDSALYLCASSGGLAGGYEQFFGPGTRLTVL.

The CDR3 nucleotides are TGTGCCAGCAGCTCCCCTGGAGGGCCTGAAGAGACCCAGTACTTC. As protein: CASSSPGGPEETQYF. The chain links TRBV7-3 to TRBJ2-5; tentative D call: TRBD2 (6 bases). There are 15 residues in the CDR3. Germline V gene data show CDR1 as SGHTA and CDR2 as FQGTGA. Deletions cut 4 bases from V and 3 bases from J, with 15 bases between.

V and J are TRBV5-4 and TRBJ1-1; 8 bases are a match to TRBD1. Looked up from germline, CDR1 is SGHNT and CDR2 is YYREEE (reference sequence). The CDR3 spans 16 residues. The junction had 8 bases not matched to a gene; V was cut back by 4 bases and J by 0 bases. The CDR3 region is CASSLRTGSMNTEAFF. The CDR3 DNA reads TGTGCCAGCAGCCTTCGGACAGGGTCTATGAACACTGAAGCTTTCTTT.

The gene calls are TRBV5-1 and TRBJ2-5, with TRBD2 matching over 8 bases. The V gene end was trimmed by 2 bases and the J gene end by 5 bases; junction bases not matched to a gene: 5. CDR1 and CDR2 (germline): SGHRS, YFSETQ. The length of the CDR3 is 14 residues. CDR3 sequence: CASSFGRATETQYF. CDR3 DNA sequence: TGCGCCAGCAGCTTCGGGAGGGCCACGGAGACCCAGTACTTC.

The chain links TRBV7-3 to TRBJ2-1; 15 bases fit TRBD2. J was trimmed by 8 bases and V by 4 bases; bases with no gene match: 3. CDR1 is SGHTA and CDR2 is FQGTGA in the germline V gene. This CDR3 has 15 amino acids. In DNA, the CDR3 is TGTGCCAGCAGCTGGACTAGCGGGAGGGTCGATGAGCAGTTCTTC. Translating gives CASSWTSGRVDEQFF.

The V call is TRBV7-3, the J call TRBJ1-1, with D perhaps matching TRBD1 (6 bases). Germline V gene data show CDR1 as SGHTA and CDR2 as FQGTGA. There are 14 residues in the CDR3. V lost 5 bases and J lost 1, with 11 bases in between. CDR3 sequence reads: CASSLGGPNTEAFF. The CDR3 bases are TGTGCCAGCAGCCTGGGGGGGCCGAACACTGAAGCTTTCTTT.